The subject of this entry is one T cell receptor beta chain. Its antigen is still unknown. Trimming removed 5 bases from V and 4 bases from J, with 17 bases in between. Germline assignment: CDR1 SGHVS and CDR2 FNYEAQ. The CDR3 length is 15 residues. The sample originates from a study of shared clonotypes between healthy human individuals. Study-level points and caveats: Sharing across four donors was highest in naive CD4 (around 5%) and lowest in memory CD8 (around 0.4%). Blood was the sole source, and tissue repertoires probably differ.

CD8 memory pooled CD45RO+ cells and CCR7-negative CD45RA+ TemRA cells. The run depth of the assay was deep. The data were produced by immunoSEQ multiplex PCR, yet TCRdb's version contains in-frame clones alone and is incomplete. The table shows approximately 400,000 clones, with around 96% occurring only once. The chain employs TRBV7-6 and TRBJ2-5; D is perhaps TRBD2 (7 bases). The sequencing input was memory CD8+ T cells sorted from blood. Documented subset: CD45RO+ cells pooled with CCR7-negative TemRA cells. The TCR sequence derives from a man aged 25 to 45 in good health. The CDR3 loop reads CASSPRGGRGETQYF. The CDR3 bases are TGTGCCAGCAGCCCGAGAGGGGGGAGGGGAGAGACCCAGTACTTC.